The T cell receptor beta chain under discussion was sequenced for a study of cytomegalovirus exposure and HLA in healthy donors (dated by TCRdb to the late 2010s). Regarding the complete study: According to a later analysis, one platform produced both the roughly 120 validation repertoires and the 720 or so repertoires of the first cohort. Along with the approximately 700-subject first cohort, a separate validation cohort of roughly 110 different subjects was used. The aim of the study was to test whether cataloging public T cell receptors could identify signatures of past pathogen exposure. To predict cytomegalovirus infection status, the study brought together high-throughput TCR immunosequencing, statistical association of individual TCRs with disease status, and machine learning.

From the germline V gene, CDR1 is SGHRS and CDR2 is YFSETQ. From its cysteine to its phenylalanine, the CDR3 spans 15 amino acids. This entry keeps only the CDR3 DNA: 45 bases, framed from base 1. V drops 2 bases and J drops 0 bases, leaving 11 bases in between. In the case of this clone: The specificity of this receptor is unknown. No quality values exist for individual bases; no much larger clone is one base distant.

Separate from the approximately 700-subject first cohort, the validation cohort of 90 to 150 subjects was the group to which the donors belonged. The full study reports these points: In both the original and validation cohorts, the classifier was reported to diagnose cytomegalovirus status with high specificity and sensitivity. While some public TCRs were present in many individuals, most TCR sequences turned up only very rarely across donors. It was suggested by the authors that the approach could potentially be generalized to other disease states and immunological phenotypes. A few of the identified cytomegalovirus-associated TCR beta chains were confirmed in vitro to be specific for cytomegalovirus antigens. In the study, about 150 TCR beta chains were listed as associated with cytomegalovirus. A later analysis found that TCRs clustered in the first cohort also tended to co-occur in the roughly 120 validation repertoires, with approximately 95% of cluster scores above 0. A later analysis had no HLA typing for the validation cohort, so co-occurrence there was scored across all 130 or so repertoires.

Libraries were made using the immunoSEQ multiplex PCR assay. From the authors' description of their analysis: A statistical classification framework was built for diagnosing cytomegalovirus status from the catalog of TCR beta chain sequences. The immuneACCESS repertoire file appears here via TCRdb, limited to in-frame rearrangements. These files lack a portion of the clones; in checked studies, under half of the deficit traces to unresolved V genes, and the cause of the others is not known. V, J and clone size are taken as reported in that table, and D and trimming were inferred from the DNA itself. In this sample the table shows around 200,000 clones, around 90% of which occur a single time. Roughly 2.8% of the sample is taken by the ten largest.

The receptor comes from a woman aged 18-29 years in good health and CMV-seronegative. The rearranged chain carries TRBV5-1 and TRBJ1-1, and perhaps TRBD1 as D gene, on 5 matching bases. Sequencing used PBMCs. The CDR3 protein is CASSFMGGVNTEAFF. The nucleotide sequence reads as follows: TGCGCCAGCAGCTTTATGGGGGGTGTGAACACTGAAGCTTTCTTT.